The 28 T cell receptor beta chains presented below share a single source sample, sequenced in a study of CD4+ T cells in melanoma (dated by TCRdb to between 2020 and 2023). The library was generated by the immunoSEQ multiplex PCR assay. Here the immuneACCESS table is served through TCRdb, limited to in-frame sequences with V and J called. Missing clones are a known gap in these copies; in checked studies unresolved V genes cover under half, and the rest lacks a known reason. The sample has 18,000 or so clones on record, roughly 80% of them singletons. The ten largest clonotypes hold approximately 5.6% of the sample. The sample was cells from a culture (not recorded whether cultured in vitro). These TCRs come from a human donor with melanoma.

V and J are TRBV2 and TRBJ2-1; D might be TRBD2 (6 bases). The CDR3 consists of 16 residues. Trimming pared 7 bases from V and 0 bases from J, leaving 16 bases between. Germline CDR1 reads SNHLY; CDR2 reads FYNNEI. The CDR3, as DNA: TGTGCCAGCACCCTGGGCGGGGTGAGCTCCTACAATGAGCAGTTCTTC. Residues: CASTLGGVSSYNEQFF.

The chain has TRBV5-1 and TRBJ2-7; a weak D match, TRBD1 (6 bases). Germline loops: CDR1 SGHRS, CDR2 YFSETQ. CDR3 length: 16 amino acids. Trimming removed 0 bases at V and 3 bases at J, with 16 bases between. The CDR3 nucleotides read TGCGCCAGCAGCTTGGCCGGAGCAGGGGACCTCTACGAGCAGTACTTC. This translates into CASSLAGAGDLYEQYF.

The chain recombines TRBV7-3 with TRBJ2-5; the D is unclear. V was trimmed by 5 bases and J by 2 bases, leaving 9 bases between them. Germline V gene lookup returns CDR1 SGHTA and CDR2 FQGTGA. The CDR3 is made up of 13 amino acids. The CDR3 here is CASSRSPQETQYF. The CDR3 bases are TGTGCCAGCAGCAGGTCCCCGCAAGAGACCCAGTACTTC.

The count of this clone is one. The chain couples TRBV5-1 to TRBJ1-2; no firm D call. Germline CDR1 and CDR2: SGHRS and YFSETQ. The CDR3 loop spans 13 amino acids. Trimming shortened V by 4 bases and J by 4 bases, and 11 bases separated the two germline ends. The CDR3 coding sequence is TGCGCCAGCAGCCTGGATGCGGGCTATGGCTACACCTTC. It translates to CASSLDAGYGYTF.

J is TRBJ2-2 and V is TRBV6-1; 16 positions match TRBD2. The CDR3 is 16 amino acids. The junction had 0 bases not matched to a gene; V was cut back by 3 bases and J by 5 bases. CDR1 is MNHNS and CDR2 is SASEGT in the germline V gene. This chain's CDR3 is CASSEGLAGGTGELFF. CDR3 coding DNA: TGTGCCAGCAGTGAGGGACTAGCGGGGGGGACCGGGGAGCTGTTTTTT.

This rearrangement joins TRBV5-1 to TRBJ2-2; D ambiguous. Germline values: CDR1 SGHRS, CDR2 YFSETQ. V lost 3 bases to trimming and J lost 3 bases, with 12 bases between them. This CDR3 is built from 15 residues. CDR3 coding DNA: TGCGCCAGCAGCTCGGGCCTTCCCGACACCGGGGAGCTGTTTTTT. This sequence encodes CASSSGLPDTGELFF.

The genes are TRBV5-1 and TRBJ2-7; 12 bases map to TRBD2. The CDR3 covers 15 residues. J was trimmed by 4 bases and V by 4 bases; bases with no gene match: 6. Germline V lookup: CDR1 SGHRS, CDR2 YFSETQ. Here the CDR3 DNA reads TGCGCCAGCAGCAGGACTAGCGGGGACGTGTACGAGCAGTACTTC. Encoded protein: CASSRTSGDVYEQYF.

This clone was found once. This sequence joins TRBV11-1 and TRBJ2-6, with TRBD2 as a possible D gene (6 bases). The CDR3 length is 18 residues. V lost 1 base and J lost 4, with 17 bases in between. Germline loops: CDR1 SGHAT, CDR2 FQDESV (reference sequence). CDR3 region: CASSLGPFGGSGANVLTF. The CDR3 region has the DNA TGTGCCAGCAGCTTAGGACCATTCGGGGGATCCGGGGCCAACGTCCTGACTTTC.

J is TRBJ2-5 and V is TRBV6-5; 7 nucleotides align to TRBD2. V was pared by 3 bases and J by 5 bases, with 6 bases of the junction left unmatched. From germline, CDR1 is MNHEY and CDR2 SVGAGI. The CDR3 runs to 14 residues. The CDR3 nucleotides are TGTGCCAGCAGTTATCCGGGAGGTGGGGAGACCCAGTACTTC. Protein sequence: CASSYPGGGETQYF.

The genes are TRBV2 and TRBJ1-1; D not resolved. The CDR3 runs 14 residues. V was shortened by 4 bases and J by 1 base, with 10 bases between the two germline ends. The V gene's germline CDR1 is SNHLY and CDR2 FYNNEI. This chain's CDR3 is CASSGTGANTEAFF. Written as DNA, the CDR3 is TGTGCCAGCAGTGGGACCGGCGCGAACACTGAAGCTTTCTTT.

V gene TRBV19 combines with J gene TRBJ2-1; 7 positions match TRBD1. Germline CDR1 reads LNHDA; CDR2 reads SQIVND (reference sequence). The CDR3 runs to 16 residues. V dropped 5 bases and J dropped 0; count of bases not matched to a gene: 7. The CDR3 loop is CASSRRRDSSYNEQFF. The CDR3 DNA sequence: TGTGCCAGTAGTCGGCGCAGGGACAGCTCCTACAATGAGCAGTTCTTC.

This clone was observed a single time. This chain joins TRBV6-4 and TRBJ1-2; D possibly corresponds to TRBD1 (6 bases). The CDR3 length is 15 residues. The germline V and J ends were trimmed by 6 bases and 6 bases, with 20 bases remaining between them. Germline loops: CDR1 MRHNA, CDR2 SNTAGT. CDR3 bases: TGTGCCAGCAGGGACAATGGGGGCGTCAATAATGGCTACACCTTC. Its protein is CASRDNGGVNNGYTF.

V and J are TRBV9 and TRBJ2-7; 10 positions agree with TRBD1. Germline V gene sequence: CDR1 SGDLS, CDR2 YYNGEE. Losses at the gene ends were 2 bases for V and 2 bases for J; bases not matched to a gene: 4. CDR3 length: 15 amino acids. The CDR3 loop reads CASSVSGTGAYEQYF. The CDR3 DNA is TGTGCCAGCAGCGTCTCCGGGACAGGGGCCTACGAGCAGTACTTC. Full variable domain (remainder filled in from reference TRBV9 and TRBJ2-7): DSGVTQTPKHLITATGQRVTLRCSPRSGDLSVYWYQQSLDQGLQFLIQYYNGEERAKGNILERFSAQQFPDLHSELNLSSLELGDSALYFCASSVSGTGAYEQYFGPGTRLTVT.

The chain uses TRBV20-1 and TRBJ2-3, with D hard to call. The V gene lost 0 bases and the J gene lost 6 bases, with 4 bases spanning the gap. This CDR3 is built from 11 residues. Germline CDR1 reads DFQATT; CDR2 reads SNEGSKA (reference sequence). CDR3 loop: CSARDSDTQYF. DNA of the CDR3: TGCAGTGCTAGAGACAGCGATACGCAGTATTTT.

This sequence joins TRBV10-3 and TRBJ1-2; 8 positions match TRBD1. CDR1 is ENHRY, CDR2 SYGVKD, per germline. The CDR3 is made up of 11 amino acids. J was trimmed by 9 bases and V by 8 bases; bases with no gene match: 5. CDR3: CAIGDRLSYTF. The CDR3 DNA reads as TGTGCCATCGGGGACAGGCTCAGCTACACCTTC.

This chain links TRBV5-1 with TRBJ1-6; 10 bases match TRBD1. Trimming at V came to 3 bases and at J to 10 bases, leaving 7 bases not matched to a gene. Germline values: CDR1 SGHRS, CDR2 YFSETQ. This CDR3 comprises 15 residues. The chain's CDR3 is CASSSGDRGNSPLHF. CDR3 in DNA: TGCGCCAGCAGCTCAGGGGACAGGGGCAACTCACCCCTCCACTTT.

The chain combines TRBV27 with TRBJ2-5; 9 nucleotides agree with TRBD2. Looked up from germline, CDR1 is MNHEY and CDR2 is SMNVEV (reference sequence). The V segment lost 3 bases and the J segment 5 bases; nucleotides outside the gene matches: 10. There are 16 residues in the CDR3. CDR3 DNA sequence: TGTGCCAGCAGTTTGAGTTCGGCGGGGGGGCCGGAGACCCAGTACTTC. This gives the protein CASSLSSAGGPETQYF.

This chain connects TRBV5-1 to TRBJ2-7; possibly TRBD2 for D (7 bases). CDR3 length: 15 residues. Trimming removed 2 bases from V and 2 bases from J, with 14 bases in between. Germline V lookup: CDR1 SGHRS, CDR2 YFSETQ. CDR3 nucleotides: TGCGCCAGCAGCTTAGGCGGGGGCAATCCCTACGAGCAGTACTTC. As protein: CASSLGGGNPYEQYF. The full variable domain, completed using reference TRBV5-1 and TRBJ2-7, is KAGVTQTPRYLIKTRGQQVTLSCSPISGHRSVSWYQQTPGQGLQFLFEYFSETQRNKGNFPGRFSGRQFSNSRSEMNVSTLELGDSALYLCASSLGGGNPYEQYFGPGTRLTVT.

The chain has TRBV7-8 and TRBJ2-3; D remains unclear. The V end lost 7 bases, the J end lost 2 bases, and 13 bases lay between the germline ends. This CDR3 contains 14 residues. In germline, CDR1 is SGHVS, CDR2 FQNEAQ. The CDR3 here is CASTIAGDTDTQYF. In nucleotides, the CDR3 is TGTGCCAGCACCATCGCAGGAGACACAGATACGCAGTATTTT.

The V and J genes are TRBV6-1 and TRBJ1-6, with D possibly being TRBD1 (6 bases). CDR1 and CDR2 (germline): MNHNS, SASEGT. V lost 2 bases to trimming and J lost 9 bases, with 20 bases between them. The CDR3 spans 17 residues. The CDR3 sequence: CASSEKSMGGAASPLHF. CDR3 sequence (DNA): TGTGCCAGCAGTGAAAAGTCGATGGGGGGGGCTGCTTCACCCCTCCACTTT.

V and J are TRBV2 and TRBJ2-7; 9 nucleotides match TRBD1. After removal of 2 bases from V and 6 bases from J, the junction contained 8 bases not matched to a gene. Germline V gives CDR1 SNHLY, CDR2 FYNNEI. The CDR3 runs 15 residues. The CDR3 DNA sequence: TGTGCCAGCAGTGAAATGGACAGGGGATTGTTCGAGCAGTACTTC. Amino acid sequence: CASSEMDRGLFEQYF.

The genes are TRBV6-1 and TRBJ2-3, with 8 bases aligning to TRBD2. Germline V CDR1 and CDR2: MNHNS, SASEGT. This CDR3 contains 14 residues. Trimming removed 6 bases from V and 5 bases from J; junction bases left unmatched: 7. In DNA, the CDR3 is TGTGCCAGCAGCCTGCGGGGGGCGGTAGATACGCAGTATTTT. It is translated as CASSLRGAVDTQYF.

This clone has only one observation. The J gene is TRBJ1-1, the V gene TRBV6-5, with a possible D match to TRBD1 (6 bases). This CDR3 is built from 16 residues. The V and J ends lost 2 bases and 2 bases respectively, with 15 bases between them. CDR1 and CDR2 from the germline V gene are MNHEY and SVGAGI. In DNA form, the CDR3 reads TGTGCCAGCAGTTACGGGTATACAGGGCCCAACACTGAAGCTTTCTTT. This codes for CASSYGYTGPNTEAFF.

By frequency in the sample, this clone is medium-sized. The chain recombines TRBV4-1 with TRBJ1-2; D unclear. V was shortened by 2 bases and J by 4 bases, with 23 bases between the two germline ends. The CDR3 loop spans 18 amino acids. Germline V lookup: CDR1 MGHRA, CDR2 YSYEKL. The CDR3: CASSQLSTMVTYLYGYTF. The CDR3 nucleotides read TGCGCCAGCAGCCAACTTTCGACAATGGTGACCTATCTCTATGGCTACACCTTC.

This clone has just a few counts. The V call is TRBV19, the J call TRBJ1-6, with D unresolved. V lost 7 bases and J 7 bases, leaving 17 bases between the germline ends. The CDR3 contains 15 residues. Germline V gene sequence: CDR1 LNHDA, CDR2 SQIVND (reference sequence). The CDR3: CASTKDPRGNSPLHF. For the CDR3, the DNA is TGTGCCAGTACCAAAGACCCGCGCGGGAATTCACCCCTCCACTTT.

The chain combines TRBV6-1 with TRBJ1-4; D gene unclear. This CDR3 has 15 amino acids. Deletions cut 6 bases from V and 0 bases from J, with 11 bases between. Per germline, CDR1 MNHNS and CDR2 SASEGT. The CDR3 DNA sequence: TGTGCCAGCAGGGTTCCCGGTGCAACTAATGAAAAACTGTTTTTT. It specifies CASRVPGATNEKLFF.

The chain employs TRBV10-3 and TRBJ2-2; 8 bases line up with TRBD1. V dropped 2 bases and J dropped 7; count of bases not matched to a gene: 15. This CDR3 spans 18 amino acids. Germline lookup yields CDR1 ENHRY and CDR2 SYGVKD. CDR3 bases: TGTGCCATCAGTGAGATGGGGGTTGAGTCCGGGACAGGCGGGGAGCTGTTTTTT. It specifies CAISEMGVESGTGGELFF.

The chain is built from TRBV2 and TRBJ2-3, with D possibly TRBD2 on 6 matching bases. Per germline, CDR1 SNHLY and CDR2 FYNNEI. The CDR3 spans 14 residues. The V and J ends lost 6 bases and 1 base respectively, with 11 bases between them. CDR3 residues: CASRLERGTDTQYF. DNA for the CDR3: TGTGCCAGCAGACTAGAGCGGGGCACAGATACGCAGTATTTT.